The clone carrying this TCR beta chain was observed once. Some clones are missing from TCRdb's copy, which holds only in-frame ones; the method was immunoSEQ multiplex PCR. Of around 39,000 clones in the sample, 88% were seen once. These data originate in a study of T cells in localized non-small cell lung cancer. This CDR3 contains 15 residues. The J segment lost 0 bases and the V segment lost 5 bases, leaving 7 bases of the junction unmatched. CDR1 and CDR2 from the germline V gene are MNHNY and SVGAGI (reference sequence). This clonotype was obtained from a woman aged 35 to 70 with stage I lung adenocarcinoma. The sample here was peripheral blood, taken before any cancer treatment. The chain is built from TRBV6-6 and TRBJ2-7, with TRBD1 identical over 7 bases. CDR3 region: CASSITGVTSYEQYF. CDR3 nucleotides: TGTGCCAGCAGTATTACAGGGGTCACCTCCTACGAGCAGTACTTC.